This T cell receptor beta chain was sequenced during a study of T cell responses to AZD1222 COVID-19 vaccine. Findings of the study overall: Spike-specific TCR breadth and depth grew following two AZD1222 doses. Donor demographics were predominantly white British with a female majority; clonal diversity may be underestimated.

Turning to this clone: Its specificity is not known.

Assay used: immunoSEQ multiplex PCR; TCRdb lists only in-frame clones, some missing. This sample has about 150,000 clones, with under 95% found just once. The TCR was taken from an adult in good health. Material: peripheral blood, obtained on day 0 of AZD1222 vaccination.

The CDR3 DNA is TGTGCCAGCAGCGTAGGGTTCGGGGGGAAGGAAGAGACCCAGTACTTC. Protein sequence: CASSVGFGGKEETQYF. J is TRBJ2-5 and V is TRBV9; the match to TRBD2 covers 7 bases. CDR1 SGDLS and CDR2 YYNGEE come from the germline V gene. This CDR3 has 16 amino acids. With V trimmed by 0 bases and J by 3 bases, 8 bases remained unmatched.